One TCR beta chain is described in this entry. What it recognizes is unknown. The data are from a study of cytomegalovirus exposure and HLA in healthy donors. Overall study findings and caveats: A likely sequencing artifact accounted for one observed cluster of highly shared sequence variants. According to a later analysis, most TCR beta chains associated with CMV appeared HLA-restricted.

The V segment lost 2 bases and the J segment 5 bases; nucleotides outside the gene matches: 5. The CDR3 has 15 amino acids. The germline V gene has CDR1 MRHNA and CDR2 SNTAGT. PCR employed 60 Vbeta and 13 Jbeta primers. Clones were read by immunoSEQ multiplex PCR, and TCRdb kept only the in-frame ones, dropping some. The table shows approximately 81,000 clones, with 70% to 85% occurring only once. The chain is built from TRBV6-4 and TRBJ2-1; TRBD2 matches at 8 bases. This receptor was identified in a man between 45 and 60 years old in good health and CMV-seropositive. The sample consisted of PBMCs. The CDR3 DNA is TGTGCCAGCAGTGACGGACGGGGGGGGAACAATGAGCAGTTCTTC. Protein: CASSDGRGGNNEQFF.